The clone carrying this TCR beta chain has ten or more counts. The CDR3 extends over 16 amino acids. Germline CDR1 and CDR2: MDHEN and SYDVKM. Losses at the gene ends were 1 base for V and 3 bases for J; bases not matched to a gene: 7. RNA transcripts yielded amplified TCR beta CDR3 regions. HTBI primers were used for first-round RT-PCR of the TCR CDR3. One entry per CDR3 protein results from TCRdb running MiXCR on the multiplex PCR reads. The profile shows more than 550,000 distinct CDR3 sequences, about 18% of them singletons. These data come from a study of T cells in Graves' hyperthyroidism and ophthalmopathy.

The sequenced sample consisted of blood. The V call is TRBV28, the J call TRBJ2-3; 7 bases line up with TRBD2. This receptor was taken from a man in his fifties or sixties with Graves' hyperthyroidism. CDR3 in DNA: TGTGCCAGCAGTTTATTGGCGGGAGAGGGGACAGATACGCAGTATTTT. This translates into CASSLLAGEGTDTQYF. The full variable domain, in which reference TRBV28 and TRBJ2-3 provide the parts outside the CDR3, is DVKVTQSSRYLVKRTGEKVFLECVQDMDHENMFWYRQDPGLGLRLIYFSYDVKMKEKGDIPEGYSVSREKKERFSLILESASTNQTSMYLCASSLLAGEGTDTQYFGPGTRLTVL.